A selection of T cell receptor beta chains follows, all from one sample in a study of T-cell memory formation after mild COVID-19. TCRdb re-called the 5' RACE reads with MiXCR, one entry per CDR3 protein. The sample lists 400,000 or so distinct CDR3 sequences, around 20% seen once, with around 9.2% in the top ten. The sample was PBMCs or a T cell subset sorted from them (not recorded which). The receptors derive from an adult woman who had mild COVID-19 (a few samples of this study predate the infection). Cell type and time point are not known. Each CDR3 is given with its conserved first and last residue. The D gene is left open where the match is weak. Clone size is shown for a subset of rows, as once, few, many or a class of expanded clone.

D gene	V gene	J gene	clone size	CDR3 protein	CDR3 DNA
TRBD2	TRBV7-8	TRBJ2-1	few	CASSSLLMLAGNEQFF	TGTGCCAGCAGCTCACTCTTAATGCTAGCGGGTAATGAGCAGTTCTTC
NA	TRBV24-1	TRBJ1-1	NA	CATRNTGNTEAFF	TGTGCCACCAGGAACACAGGGAACACTGAAGCTTTCTTT
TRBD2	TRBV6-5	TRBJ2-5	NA	CASSRRGSGSAETQYF	TGTGCCAGCAGTCGGCGAGGTAGCGGGAGCGCTGAGACCCAGTACTTC
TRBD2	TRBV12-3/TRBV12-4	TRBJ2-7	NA	CASSYTSASTYEQYF	TGTGCCAGCAGTTATACTAGCGCGTCAACCTACGAGCAGTACTTC
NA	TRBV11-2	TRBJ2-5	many	CASSLVYETQYF	TGTGCCAGCAGCTTAGTGTACGAGACCCAGTACTTC
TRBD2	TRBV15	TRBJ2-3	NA	CATSLSSGRTDTQYF	TGTGCCACCAGCCTCTCTAGCGGGAGAACAGATACGCAGTATTTT
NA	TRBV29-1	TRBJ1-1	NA	CSVERRYTEAFF	TGCAGCGTTGAGAGGCGGTACACTGAAGCTTTCTTT
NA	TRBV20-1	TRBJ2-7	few	CSARRGNGYEQYF	TGCAGTGCTAGGCGTGGCAACGGCTACGAGCAGTACTTC
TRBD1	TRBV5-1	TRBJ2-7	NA	CASSSPDRRGYEQYF	TGCGCCAGCAGCTCTCCGGACAGGCGAGGCTACGAGCAGTACTTC
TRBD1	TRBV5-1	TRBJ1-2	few	CATTAGGNVKNYGYTF	TGCGCCACCACGGCAGGGGGCAACGTAAAGAACTATGGCTACACCTTC
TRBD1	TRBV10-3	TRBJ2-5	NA	CAISEWDRGEQETQYF	TGTGCCATCAGTGAGTGGGACAGGGGTGAGCAAGAGACCCAGTACTTC
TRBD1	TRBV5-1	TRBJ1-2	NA	CASHDLRQGGAYGYTF	TGCGCCAGCCACGACCTCAGACAGGGAGGTGCCTATGGCTACACCTTC
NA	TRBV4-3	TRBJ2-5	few	CASSSGAGRTGQETQYF	TGCGCCAGCAGCAGCGGGGCCGGTCGGACAGGCCAAGAGACCCAGTACTTC
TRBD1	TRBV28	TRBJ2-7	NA	CASLGDRAYEQYF	TGTGCCAGCCTGGGGGACAGAGCCTACGAGCAGTACTTC
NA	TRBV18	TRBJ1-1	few	CASSTNGQLNTEAFF	TGTGCCAGCTCAACTAATGGACAGCTTAACACTGAAGCTTTCTTT
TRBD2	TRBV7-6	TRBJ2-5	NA	CASSLAPGLAGGRPRETQYF	TGTGCCAGCAGCTTAGCCCCGGGACTAGCGGGAGGGCGGCCAAGAGAGACCCAGTACTTC